Listed below are T cell receptor beta chains from one sample, sequenced in a study of blood T cell repertoires in COVID-19. Sequencing used immunoSEQ multiplex PCR; TCRdb keeps in-frame clones, though not all of them. The sample lists roughly 130,000 clones; around 86% were seen once. Sequencing used peripheral blood. These receptors all come from a man aged 40-49 years with active or convalescent COVID-19. Each CDR3 is given with its conserved first and last residue. The D gene is left open where the match is weak. Only part of the rows carry a size: once, few, many, or a class if the clone is expanded.

clone_size: few
j_call: TRBJ1-6
d_call: .
v_call: TRBV5-4
cdr3_nt: TGTGCCAGCAGCCCAGCCGCGGGGACGTTGGATTCACCCCTCCACTTT
cdr3_aa: CASSPAAGTLDSPLHF

clone_size: few
j_call: TRBJ1-5
d_call: .
v_call: TRBV4-1
cdr3_nt: TGCGCCAGCAGCCAAGATAGCTTTTCGGGCAATCAGCCCCAGCATTTT
cdr3_aa: CASSQDSFSGNQPQHF

clone_size: .
j_call: TRBJ1-6
d_call: TRBD1
v_call: TRBV11-1
cdr3_nt: TGTGCCAGCAGCGCGACAGGGGCCAACTATAATTCACCCCTCCACTTT
cdr3_aa: CASSATGANYNSPLHF

clone_size: .
j_call: TRBJ1-5
d_call: TRBD1
v_call: TRBV7-9
cdr3_nt: TGTGCAAGCGCGGCAGGACAGGGAATAGGTAGCAATCAGCCCCAGCATTTT
cdr3_aa: CASAAGQGIGSNQPQHF

clone_size: .
j_call: TRBJ2-7
d_call: .
v_call: TRBV4-3
cdr3_nt: TGCGCCAGCAGCCAAGAGAGTAACTACGAGCAGTACTTC
cdr3_aa: CASSQESNYEQYF

clone_size: .
j_call: TRBJ1-4
d_call: .
v_call: TRBV27
cdr3_nt: TGTGCCAGCAACCATCCGGGGGTATCTAATGAAAAACTGTTTTTT
cdr3_aa: CASNHPGVSNEKLFF

clone_size: .
j_call: TRBJ2-5
d_call: .
v_call: TRBV5-5
cdr3_nt: TGTGCCAGCAGCATAGAATCCATGAAGACCCAGTACTTC
cdr3_aa: CASSIESMKTQYF

clone_size: .
j_call: TRBJ1-1
d_call: .
v_call: TRBV4-3
cdr3_nt: TGCGCCAGCAGCCAAGAAAGGAGGGGCGAGGCTTTCTTT
cdr3_aa: CASSQERRGEAFF

clone_size: .
j_call: TRBJ2-2
d_call: TRBD1
v_call: TRBV5-4
cdr3_nt: TGTGCCAGCAGCGAGCCGGGACAGGGGTTCACCGGGGAGCTGTTTTTT
cdr3_aa: CASSEPGQGFTGELFF

clone_size: once
j_call: TRBJ1-3
d_call: .
v_call: TRBV2
cdr3_nt: TGTGCCAGCACCCCCTTGTGGGAGCAACAGAGTGGAAACACCATATATTTT
cdr3_aa: CASTPLWEQQSGNTIYF

clone_size: .
j_call: TRBJ2-3
d_call: TRBD2
v_call: TRBV7-9
cdr3_nt: TGTGCCAGCAGCTTGGGGGACGGGGGGGCCAGAGATACGCAGTATTTT
cdr3_aa: CASSLGDGGARDTQYF

clone_size: .
j_call: TRBJ1-4
d_call: TRBD1
v_call: TRBV7-9
cdr3_nt: TGTGCCAGCAGCCTGGCGGGTACAGGGGGGCATGAAAAACTGTTTTTT
cdr3_aa: CASSLAGTGGHEKLFF

clone_size: once
j_call: TRBJ2-2
d_call: TRBD1
v_call: TRBV6-5
cdr3_nt: TGTGCCAGCGACAGGGCCGGGGAGCTGTTTTTT
cdr3_aa: CASDRAGELFF

clone_size: .
j_call: TRBJ1-2
d_call: TRBD1
v_call: TRBV18
cdr3_nt: TGTGCCAGCTCACCTTTGGGGACAGACTATGGCTACACCTTC
cdr3_aa: CASSPLGTDYGYTF

clone_size: .
j_call: TRBJ2-2
d_call: TRBD2
v_call: TRBV19
cdr3_nt: TGTGCCAGTAGTATCCTAGCGGGGGTTATCGGGGAGCTGTTTTTT
cdr3_aa: CASSILAGVIGELFF

clone_size: .
j_call: TRBJ1-2
d_call: .
v_call: TRBV9
cdr3_nt: TGTGCCAGCAGCGTAGCCGTTTGGACAGAGCAAGAACAGGGAGGCTACACCTTC
cdr3_aa: CASSVAVWTEQEQGGYTF

clone_size: .
j_call: TRBJ1-5
d_call: .
v_call: TRBV5-5
cdr3_nt: TGTGCCAGCAGACAGGACCTCAATCAGCCCCAGCATTTT
cdr3_aa: CASRQDLNQPQHF

clone_size: .
j_call: TRBJ1-4
d_call: .
v_call: TRBV19
cdr3_nt: TGTGCCAGTAGTATTGAGGACAATAATGAAAAACTGTTTTTT
cdr3_aa: CASSIEDNNEKLFF

clone_size: .
j_call: TRBJ1-5
d_call: .
v_call: TRBV19
cdr3_nt: TGTGCCAGTAGTATTGGGCATTTTAGCAATCAGCCCCAGCATTTT
cdr3_aa: CASSIGHFSNQPQHF

clone_size: .
j_call: TRBJ2-3
d_call: TRBD2
v_call: TRBV5-1
cdr3_nt: TGCGCCAGCAGTGGCGGGGGGCCGACTAGCACAGATACGCAGTATTTT
cdr3_aa: CASSGGGPTSTDTQYF

clone_size: once
j_call: TRBJ1-6
d_call: .
v_call: TRBV6-2/TRBV6-3
cdr3_nt: TGTGCCAGCAGTTACCACACCGATTCACCCCTCCACTTT
cdr3_aa: CASSYHTDSPLHF

clone_size: .
j_call: TRBJ1-4
d_call: .
v_call: TRBV19
cdr3_nt: TGTGCCAGTAGGGCGTCCACGCGGGGTAATGAAAAACTGTTTTTT
cdr3_aa: CASRASTRGNEKLFF

clone_size: once
j_call: TRBJ1-5
d_call: TRBD1
v_call: TRBV2
cdr3_nt: TGTGCCAGCAGGGCGGGGACAGGAGATAGCAATCAGCCCCAGCATTTT
cdr3_aa: CASRAGTGDSNQPQHF

clone_size: .
j_call: TRBJ1-1
d_call: .
v_call: TRBV18
cdr3_nt: TGTGCCAGCTCACCACCCGCGGCCAGGGACACTGAAGCTTTCTTT
cdr3_aa: CASSPPAARDTEAFF

clone_size: .
j_call: TRBJ2-7
d_call: TRBD1
v_call: TRBV4-2
cdr3_nt: TGTGCCAGCAGCCAAACTTACTTGAGGACAGGGGCCTACGAGCAGTACTTC
cdr3_aa: CASSQTYLRTGAYEQYF

clone_size: .
j_call: TRBJ2-2
d_call: TRBD1
v_call: TRBV18
cdr3_nt: TGTGCCAGCTCACCGGGACAGAACTACGGGGAGCTGTTTTTT
cdr3_aa: CASSPGQNYGELFF

clone_size: .
j_call: TRBJ2-5
d_call: TRBD1
v_call: TRBV6-4
cdr3_nt: TGTGCCAGCAGTGACGCGCGACAGGGGGCGCAGGACTTC
cdr3_aa: CASSDARQGAQDF

clone_size: .
j_call: TRBJ2-1
d_call: TRBD2
v_call: TRBV9
cdr3_nt: TGTGCCAGCAGCGTAGGTAGCGGGGGACCCTTCTCCTACAATGAGCAGTTCTTC
cdr3_aa: CASSVGSGGPFSYNEQFF

clone_size: .
j_call: TRBJ1-4
d_call: .
v_call: TRBV6-6
cdr3_nt: TGTGCCACCTCAGCTAATGAAAAACTGTTTTTT
cdr3_aa: CATSANEKLFF

clone_size: .
j_call: TRBJ2-2
d_call: .
v_call: TRBV19
cdr3_nt: TGTGCCAGTAGTACCCGGACACAATCCGGGGAGCTGTTTTTT
cdr3_aa: CASSTRTQSGELFF

clone_size: .
j_call: TRBJ1-1
d_call: .
v_call: TRBV27
cdr3_nt: TGTGCCAGCAGTTTACTACGGGGTAACACTGAAGCTTTCTTT
cdr3_aa: CASSLLRGNTEAFF

clone_size: .
j_call: TRBJ1-3
d_call: .
v_call: TRBV7-9
cdr3_nt: TGTGCCAGCAGCTTAGAAGGGGCAGGTCTGAGGAACACCATATATTTT
cdr3_aa: CASSLEGAGLRNTIYF

clone_size: .
j_call: TRBJ1-4
d_call: .
v_call: TRBV10-1
cdr3_nt: TGCGCCAGCAGTAAGACCGGGACTGATAATGAAAAACTGTTTTTT
cdr3_aa: CASSKTGTDNEKLFF

clone_size: .
j_call: TRBJ2-3
d_call: .
v_call: TRBV5-1
cdr3_nt: TGCGCCAGCAGTCGCGGTGGCCTCACAGATACGCAGTATTTT
cdr3_aa: CASSRGGLTDTQYF

clone_size: .
j_call: TRBJ2-4
d_call: .
v_call: TRBV3-1/TRBV3-2
cdr3_nt: TGTGCCAGCAGCCAAGGGACGGGACTTAAAAACATTCAGTACTTC
cdr3_aa: CASSQGTGLKNIQYF

clone_size: .
j_call: TRBJ2-1
d_call: .
v_call: TRBV5-1
cdr3_nt: TGCGCCAGCAGGAAAACAGGAGATGAGCAGTTCTTC
cdr3_aa: CASRKTGDEQFF

clone_size: .
j_call: TRBJ2-3
d_call: .
v_call: TRBV3-1/TRBV3-2
cdr3_nt: TGTGCCAGCAGCCAAGGGTCGGTCGGTCGTGATACGCAGTATTTT
cdr3_aa: CASSQGSVGRDTQYF

clone_size: .
j_call: TRBJ2-7
d_call: TRBD2
v_call: TRBV3-1/TRBV3-2
cdr3_nt: TGTGCCAGCAGCCCCGGGACTAGCGGGGGGGTGGTGCAGTACTTC
cdr3_aa: CASSPGTSGGVVQYF

clone_size: .
j_call: TRBJ1-4
d_call: .
v_call: TRBV7-8
cdr3_nt: TGTGCCAGCAGCTTGCCGGGCGGGGAAAAACTGTTTTTT
cdr3_aa: CASSLPGGEKLFF

clone_size: .
j_call: TRBJ2-3
d_call: TRBD2
v_call: TRBV2
cdr3_nt: TGTGCCAGTCTTAGCGGGGGGGAAGGAGATACGCAGTATTTT
cdr3_aa: CASLSGGEGDTQYF

clone_size: .
j_call: TRBJ1-2
d_call: .
v_call: TRBV21-1
cdr3_nt: TGTGCCAGCAGCGAACAGGGGAGCTACACCTTC
cdr3_aa: CASSEQGSYTF

clone_size: few
j_call: TRBJ2-5
d_call: .
v_call: TRBV24-1
cdr3_nt: TGTGCCACCAGTGATGCCCGGCCAGGTTCACAAGAGACCCAGTACTTC
cdr3_aa: CATSDARPGSQETQYF

clone_size: .
j_call: TRBJ2-7
d_call: .
v_call: TRBV5-5
cdr3_nt: TGTGCCAGCAGCTTGGGACTCCAGAGCTCCTACGAGCAGTACTTC
cdr3_aa: CASSLGLQSSYEQYF

clone_size: .
j_call: TRBJ1-2
d_call: .
v_call: TRBV20-1
cdr3_nt: TGCAGTGCTAGTTGGCAGGGCGGCTACACCTTC
cdr3_aa: CSASWQGGYTF